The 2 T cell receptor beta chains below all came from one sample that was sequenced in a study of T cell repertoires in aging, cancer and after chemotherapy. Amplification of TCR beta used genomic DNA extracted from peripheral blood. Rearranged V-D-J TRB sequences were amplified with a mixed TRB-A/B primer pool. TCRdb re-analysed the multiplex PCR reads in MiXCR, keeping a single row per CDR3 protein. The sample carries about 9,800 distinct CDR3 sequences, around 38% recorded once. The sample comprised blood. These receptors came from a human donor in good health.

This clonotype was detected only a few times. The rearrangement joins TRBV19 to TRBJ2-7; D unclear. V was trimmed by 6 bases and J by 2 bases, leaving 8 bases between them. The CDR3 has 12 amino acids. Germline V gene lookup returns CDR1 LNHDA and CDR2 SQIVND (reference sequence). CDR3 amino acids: CASSTGPYEQYF. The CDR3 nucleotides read TGTGCCAGTAGCACGGGTCCCTACGAGCAGTACTTC.

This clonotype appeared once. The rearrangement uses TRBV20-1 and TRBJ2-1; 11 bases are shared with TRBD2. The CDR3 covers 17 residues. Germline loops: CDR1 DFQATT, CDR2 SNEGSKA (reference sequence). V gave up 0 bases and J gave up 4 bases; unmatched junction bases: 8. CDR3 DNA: TGCAGTGCTAGAGATCGTTACGGGACTAGCGGATACAATGAGCAGTTCTTC. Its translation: CSARDRYGTSGYNEQFF.